The 32 T cell receptor beta chains reported below all come from one sample, sequenced in a study of CD8 T cells in Susac syndrome. The RNA, about 0.45 to 1 ug, was put through reverse transcription using random hexamers. MiXCR was run by TCRdb on the immunoSEQ multiplex PCR reads, yielding one entry per CDR3 protein. The sample contains around 280,000 distinct CDR3 sequences, 92% of which appear only once. Sequenced sample: CD4+ T cells from PBMCs. These receptors were collected from a human donor with multiple sclerosis.

The gene calls are TRBV5-1 and TRBJ2-2; D gene ambiguous. Germline V lookup: CDR1 SGHRS, CDR2 YFSETQ. The length of the CDR3 is 13 residues. Deletions cut 1 base from V and 6 bases from J, with 7 bases between. For the CDR3, the DNA is TGCGCCAGCAGCTTGATTGAGGCCGGGGAGCTGTTTTTT. Translating gives CASSLIEAGELFF.

This sequence joins TRBV20-1 and TRBJ2-7; D unresolved. The V gene lost 4 bases and the J gene lost 3 bases, with 16 bases spanning the gap. There are 14 residues in the CDR3. Germline loops: CDR1 DFQATT, CDR2 SNEGSKA (reference sequence). The CDR3 DNA is TGCAGTGCTAAAGTTGGATGGAGCGACTACGAGCAGTACTTC. Protein: CSAKVGWSDYEQYF.

The V and J genes are TRBV15 and TRBJ2-1; D call uncertain. Per the germline V gene, CDR1 is LNHNV and CDR2 is YYDKDF (reference sequence). V was trimmed by 0 bases and J by 2 bases, leaving 8 bases between them. The CDR3 is 15 residues long. CDR3 region: CATSRDSPTYNEQFF. As DNA, the CDR3 is TGTGCCACCAGCAGAGACTCCCCTACCTACAATGAGCAGTTCTTC.

The chain couples TRBV3-1 to TRBJ1-1; 10 nucleotides agree with TRBD1. Germline V gene data show CDR1 as LGHDT and CDR2 as YNNKEL (reference sequence). The junction had 2 bases not matched to a gene; V was cut back by 4 bases and J by 6 bases. The CDR3 length is 13 residues. CDR3 region: CASSRDRGPEAFF. The CDR3 nucleotides are TGTGCCAGCAGCCGGGACAGGGGTCCTGAAGCTTTCTTT.

The V call is TRBV20-1, the J call TRBJ2-3; 8 nucleotides match TRBD2. The CDR3 sequence is 14 residues long. Germline V lookup: CDR1 DFQATT, CDR2 SNEGSKA (reference sequence). The trim removed 0 bases at V and 4 bases at J, leaving 3 bases unmatched. The CDR3 DNA follows: TGCAGTGCTAGAGATCCGGGAGGGCCAGATACGCAGTATTTT. Amino acid sequence: CSARDPGGPDTQYF.

The chain couples TRBV30 to TRBJ2-1, with D tentatively TRBD1 (6 bases). Trimming pared 1 base from V and 7 bases from J, leaving 11 bases between. CDR1 GTSNPN and CDR2 SVGIG come from the germline V gene (reference sequence). CDR3 size: 13 residues. For the CDR3, the DNA is TGTGCCTGGAGTGGGGGGCTCGGGAATGAGCAGTTCTTC. It specifies CAWSGGLGNEQFF.

The V and J genes are TRBV7-9 and TRBJ2-3; 11 bases line up with TRBD2. The germline V gene encodes CDR1 SEHNR and CDR2 FQNEAQ (reference sequence). The CDR3 extends over 17 amino acids. V lost 1 base and J lost 7; bases outside the gene matches: 10. DNA of the CDR3: TGTGCCAGCAGCTTAGTCCCATTGACTAGCGGGGCTCATACGCAGTATTTT. As protein: CASSLVPLTSGAHTQYF.

The CDR3 loop is CASSSRTGGRMNEQFF. The DNA of the CDR3 is TGCGCCAGCAGCTCCCGGACAGGGGGTAGGATGAATGAGCAGTTCTTC. The chain has TRBV5-1 and TRBJ2-1, with TRBD1 matching 10 bases. CDR1 SGHRS and CDR2 YFSETQ come from the germline V gene. CDR3 size: 16 residues. V trimming: 3 bases; J trimming: 7 bases; junction bases outside the gene matches: 10.

This clonotype was seen a handful of times. The chain couples TRBV12-3 or TRBV12-4 to TRBJ1-1; no firm D call. This CDR3 contains 13 residues. Trimming removed 3 bases from V and 3 bases from J, with 8 bases in between. The CDR3 nucleotides are TGTGCCAGCAGTTTGGACCGAGACACTGAAGCTTTCTTT. It codes for CASSLDRDTEAFF.

This chain links TRBV20-1 with TRBJ1-1; tentative D call: TRBD1 (6 bases). V lost 5 bases and J lost 3, with 13 bases in between. The CDR3 covers 13 residues. Germline-derived CDR1 and CDR2 are DFQATT and SNEGSKA (reference sequence). In DNA, the CDR3 is TGCAGTGCTCGCGGGGGGCCTTACACTGAAGCTTTCTTT. Its translation is CSARGGPYTEAFF.

V usage is TRBV18 and J usage is TRBJ2-1; a possible D gene is TRBD2 (5 bases). Germline V CDR1 and CDR2: KGHSH, LQKENI. The CDR3 is 12 residues long. V was trimmed by 3 bases and J by 8 bases, leaving 8 bases between them. The CDR3 sequence: CASSPTGDEQFF. For the CDR3, the DNA is TGTGCCAGCTCACCGACCGGGGATGAGCAGTTCTTC.

The chain recombines TRBV5-1 with TRBJ2-5; the D gene is possibly TRBD2 (6 bases). CDR1 and CDR2 (germline): SGHRS, YFSETQ. V was pared by 0 bases and J by 4 bases, with 16 bases between. This CDR3 spans 16 amino acids. CDR3 in DNA: TGCGCCAGCAGCTTGGCCCATGGCGGGACCCCAGAGACCCAGTACTTC. Protein sequence: CASSLAHGGTPETQYF.

The chain couples TRBV29-1 to TRBJ2-1; 11 bases agree with TRBD2. The CDR3 sequence is 14 residues long. V gave up 6 bases and J gave up 7 bases; unmatched junction bases: 8. Germline V gene lookup returns CDR1 SQVTM and CDR2 ANQGSEA. CDR3 region: CSVGWLAGGNEQFF. DNA for the CDR3: TGCAGCGTGGGCTGGCTAGCGGGGGGAAATGAGCAGTTCTTC.

The V call is TRBV19, the J call TRBJ2-5; the match to TRBD2 covers 8 bases. This CDR3 region has 13 residues. The ends lost 6 bases at V and 5 bases at J; junction bases unmatched: 5. Germline V gives CDR1 LNHDA, CDR2 SQIVND (reference sequence). The CDR3 nucleotides are TGTGCCAGTAGAAACGGGAGGGGCGAGACCCAGTACTTC. Translation: CASRNGRGETQYF.

The V gene is TRBV29-1, the J gene TRBJ2-5; no firm D call. The germline V and J ends were trimmed by 6 bases and 4 bases, with 15 bases remaining between them. Looked up from germline, CDR1 is SQVTM and CDR2 is ANQGSEA. This CDR3 region has 13 residues. The CDR3 loop reads CSVRVRAGETQYF. Written as DNA, the CDR3 is TGCAGCGTCCGGGTAAGGGCAGGAGAGACCCAGTACTTC.

This clonotype was seen once. V gene TRBV5-4 combines with J gene TRBJ1-4; D ambiguous. Trimming stripped 4 bases from V and 11 bases from J, with 18 bases between. The CDR3 extends over 14 amino acids. Per germline, CDR1 SGHNT and CDR2 YYREEE (reference sequence). The CDR3 sequence: CASSETPEIVKLFF. The CDR3 DNA reads as TGTGCCAGCAGCGAGACACCCGAAATCGTGAAACTGTTTTTT.

The genes are TRBV6-2 or TRBV6-3 and TRBJ2-7, with 13 bases fitting TRBD2. This CDR3 has 15 residues. The germline V gene has CDR1 MNHEY and CDR2 SVGEGT. V shed 6 bases and J 3 bases; nucleotides not matched to a gene: 5. The CDR3 DNA reads TGTGCCAGCAGGTTAGGACTAGCGGGAGTCTACGAGCAGTACTTC. The encoded protein is CASRLGLAGVYEQYF.

The CDR3 region has the DNA TGCGCCAGTGGCTTGGCGGCGGACCAGTACCAAGAGACCCAGTACTTC. Residues: CASGLAADQYQETQYF. The V gene is TRBV5-1, the J gene TRBJ2-5; no clear D. Germline lookup yields CDR1 SGHRS and CDR2 YFSETQ. The CDR3 runs to 16 residues. V was cut by 8 bases and J by 0 bases, with 20 bases left in between.

V gene TRBV7-9 combines with J gene TRBJ1-4; a weak D match, TRBD1 (5 bases). The germline V and J ends were trimmed by 5 bases and 8 bases, with 15 bases remaining between them. Germline V CDR1 and CDR2: SEHNR, FQNEAQ (reference sequence). This CDR3 comprises 14 residues. The CDR3 sequence: CASSVGHRAEKLFF. Here the CDR3 DNA reads TGTGCCAGCAGCGTAGGACACCGAGCGGAAAAACTGTTTTTT.

This clonotype was recorded only once. The J gene is TRBJ1-6, the V gene TRBV9; D is unresolved. V shed 0 bases and J shed 9 bases, with 10 bases lying between them. From germline, CDR1 is SGDLS and CDR2 YYNGEE. The CDR3 is 14 amino acids. CDR3 nucleotides: TGTGCCAGCAGCGTAGATTATTCGGGTTCACCCCTCCACTTT. Amino acid sequence: CASSVDYSGSPLHF.

The rearrangement links TRBV12-3 or TRBV12-4 to TRBJ2-2; TRBD1 is a possible D gene (6 bases). The V and J ends lost 7 bases and 0 bases respectively, with 15 bases between them. CDR3 length equals 16 residues. The CDR3: CASIKSGTTNTGELFF. Written as DNA, the CDR3 is TGTGCCAGCATAAAATCCGGGACAACGAACACCGGGGAGCTGTTTTTT.

The genes are TRBV6-1 and TRBJ2-5; 7 nucleotides match TRBD1. This CDR3 region has 16 residues. The V gene's germline CDR1 is MNHNS and CDR2 SASEGT. Trimming at V came to 4 bases and at J to 4 bases, leaving 12 bases not matched to a gene. The CDR3 loop is CASSASPRQGRETQYF. Written as DNA, the CDR3 is TGTGCCAGCAGTGCCTCGCCTCGACAGGGAAGAGAGACCCAGTACTTC.

The rearrangement joins TRBV7-9 to TRBJ1-3, with 7 bases lining up with TRBD1. Germline loops: CDR1 SEHNR, CDR2 FQNEAQ (reference sequence). The CDR3 totals 17 residues. With 3 bases clipped from V and 2 bases from J, the junction kept 10 bases outside the gene matches. This CDR3 is CASSFTGVLKAGNTIYF. DNA of the CDR3: TGTGCCAGCAGCTTCACAGGGGTCCTCAAGGCTGGAAACACCATATATTTT.

This clonotype was observed a single time. The chain uses TRBV15 and TRBJ2-3; D is uncertain. Trimming left V 1 base short and J 2 bases short, with 13 bases between. This CDR3 has 16 amino acids. Germline CDR1 is LNHNV and CDR2 is YYDKDF (reference sequence). The CDR3 protein is CATSRGGQILTDTQYF. CDR3 nucleotides: TGTGCCACCAGCAGAGGTGGGCAGATCCTCACAGATACGCAGTATTTT.

The chain couples TRBV25-1 to TRBJ1-1, with D tentatively TRBD1 (6 bases). V lost 1 base, J lost 1 base, and 13 bases lay in between. Germline V gene lookup returns CDR1 MGHDK and CDR2 SYGVNS. The CDR3 length is 16 residues. The CDR3 region is CASSELGGVGNTEAFF. The CDR3 DNA reads TGTGCCAGCAGTGAATTAGGGGGAGTTGGGAACACTGAAGCTTTCTTT.

This rearrangement joins TRBV18 to TRBJ1-1; TRBD1 might be the D (5 bases). CDR3 size: 15 residues. V lost 8 bases to trimming and J lost 1 base, with 17 bases between them. Germline loops: CDR1 KGHSH, CDR2 LQKENI. The CDR3 loop reads CASTETGVGNTEAFF. DNA of the CDR3: TGTGCCAGCACGGAGACGGGGGTTGGGAACACTGAAGCTTTCTTT.

The chain uses TRBV30 and TRBJ1-1; TRBD1 might be the D (5 bases). The CDR3 extends over 17 amino acids. V gave up 3 bases and J gave up 4 bases, with 24 bases separating them. Per germline, CDR1 GTSNPN and CDR2 SVGIG (reference sequence). CDR3 bases: TGTGCCTGGAGCCATCGATCATTCGGCAGGGTGAGCACTGAAGCTTTCTTT. Its translation is CAWSHRSFGRVSTEAFF.

The chain carries TRBV20-1 and TRBJ2-2, with D possibly being TRBD2 (6 bases). The CDR3 covers 16 residues. V was pared by 0 bases and J by 1 base, with 12 bases between. CDR1 and CDR2 (germline): DFQATT, SNEGSKA (reference sequence). CDR3 loop: CSARDAGTVNTGELFF. In DNA, the CDR3 is TGCAGTGCTAGAGATGCCGGGACTGTGAACACCGGGGAGCTGTTTTTT.

The chain employs TRBV3-1 and TRBJ2-1; no definite D call. CDR1 LGHDT and CDR2 YNNKEL come from the germline V gene (reference sequence). The CDR3 length is 13 residues. Trimming stripped 0 bases from V and 10 bases from J, with 10 bases between. This chain's CDR3 is CASSQDKAYEQFF. The CDR3 DNA is TGTGCCAGCAGCCAAGATAAGGCCTACGAGCAGTTCTTC.

The chain joins TRBV30 to TRBJ1-5; D not certain. V lost 2 bases and J 6 bases, leaving 14 bases between the germline ends. Germline CDR1 reads GTSNPN; CDR2 reads SVGIG (reference sequence). CDR3 size: 14 residues. CDR3 protein: CAWSLGRNFQPQHF. CDR3 coding DNA: TGTGCCTGGAGTCTAGGCAGGAATTTTCAGCCCCAGCATTTT.

The chain joins TRBV5-6 to TRBJ1-5; the match to TRBD1 covers 7 bases. CDR3 length: 17 residues. J gave up 5 bases and V 3 bases, and 14 bases lay outside the gene matches. Per germline, CDR1 SGHDT and CDR2 YYEEEE. CDR3 coding DNA: TGTGCCAGCAGCTCCGCCGGGACAGACTACCTAGATCAGCCCCAGCATTTT. Translation gives CASSSAGTDYLDQPQHF.

This chain joins TRBV2 and TRBJ2-7; D unresolved. Germline CDR1 reads SNHLY; CDR2 reads FYNNEI. Trimming removed 6 bases from V and 2 bases from J, with 14 bases in between. The CDR3 extends over 14 amino acids. The CDR3: CASSDDRFPYEQYF. CDR3 coding DNA: TGTGCCAGCAGCGACGACCGGTTCCCCTACGAGCAGTACTTC.